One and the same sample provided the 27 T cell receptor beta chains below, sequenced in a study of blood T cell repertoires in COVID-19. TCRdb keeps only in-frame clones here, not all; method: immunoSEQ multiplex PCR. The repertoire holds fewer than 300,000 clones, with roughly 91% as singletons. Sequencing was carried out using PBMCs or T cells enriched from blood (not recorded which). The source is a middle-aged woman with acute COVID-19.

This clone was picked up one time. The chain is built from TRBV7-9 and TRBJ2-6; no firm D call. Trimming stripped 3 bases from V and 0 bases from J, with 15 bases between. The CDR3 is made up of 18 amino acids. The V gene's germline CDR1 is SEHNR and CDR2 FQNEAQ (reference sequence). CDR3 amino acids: CASSFTGLGLSGANVLTF. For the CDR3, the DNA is TGTGCCAGCAGCTTCACCGGTTTGGGCCTCTCTGGGGCCAACGTCCTGACTTTC. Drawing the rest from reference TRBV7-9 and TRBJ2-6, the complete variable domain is DTGVSQNPRHKITKRGQNVTFRCDPISEHNRLYWYRQTLGQGPEFLTYFQNEAQLEKSRLLSDRFSAERPKGSFSTLEIQRTEQGDSAMYLCASSFTGLGLSGANVLTFGAGSRLTVL.

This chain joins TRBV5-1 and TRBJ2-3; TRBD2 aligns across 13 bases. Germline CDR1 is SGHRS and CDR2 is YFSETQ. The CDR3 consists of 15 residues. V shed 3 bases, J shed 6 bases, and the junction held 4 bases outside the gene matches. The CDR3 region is CASSSGLAGADTQYF. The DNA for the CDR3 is TGCGCCAGCAGCTCCGGACTAGCGGGAGCCGATACGCAGTATTTT.

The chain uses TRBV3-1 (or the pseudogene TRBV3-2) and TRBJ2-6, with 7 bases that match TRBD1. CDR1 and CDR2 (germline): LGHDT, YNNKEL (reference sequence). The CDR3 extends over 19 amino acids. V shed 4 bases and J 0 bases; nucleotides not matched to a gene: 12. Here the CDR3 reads CASSRSGTVSRSGANVLTF. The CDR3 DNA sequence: TGTGCCAGCAGCCGGTCGGGGACAGTCAGTCGCTCTGGGGCCAACGTCCTGACTTTC.

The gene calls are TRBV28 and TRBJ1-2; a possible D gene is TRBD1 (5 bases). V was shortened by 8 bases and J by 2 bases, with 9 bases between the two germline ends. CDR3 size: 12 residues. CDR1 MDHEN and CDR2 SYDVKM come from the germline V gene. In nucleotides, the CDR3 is TGTGCCAGCGGGGGGTGGAACTATGGCTACACCTTC. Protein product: CASGGWNYGYTF.

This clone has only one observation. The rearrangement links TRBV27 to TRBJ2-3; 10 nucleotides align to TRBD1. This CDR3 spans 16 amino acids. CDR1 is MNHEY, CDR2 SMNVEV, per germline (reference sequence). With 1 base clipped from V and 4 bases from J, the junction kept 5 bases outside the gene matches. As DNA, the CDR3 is TGTGCCAGCAGTTTATACCGGGACAGGGGACCAGATACGCAGTATTTT. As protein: CASSLYRDRGPDTQYF.

The CDR3 sequence: CASSIGPQRSSPLHF. CDR3 coding DNA: TGTGCCAGTAGTATAGGTCCTCAGCGCAGTTCACCCCTCCACTTT. V and J are TRBV19 and TRBJ1-6, with no clear D. The CDR3 is made up of 15 amino acids. Trimming removed 1 base at V and 9 bases at J, with 13 bases between. The germline CDR1 and CDR2 sequences are LNHDA and SQIVND (reference sequence).

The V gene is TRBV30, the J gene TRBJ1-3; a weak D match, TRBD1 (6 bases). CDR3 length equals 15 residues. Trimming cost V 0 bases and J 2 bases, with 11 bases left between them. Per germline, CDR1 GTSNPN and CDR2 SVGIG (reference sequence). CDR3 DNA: TGTGCCTGGAGTGTAGGTACAGGGACTGGAAACACCATATATTTT. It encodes CAWSVGTGTGNTIYF.

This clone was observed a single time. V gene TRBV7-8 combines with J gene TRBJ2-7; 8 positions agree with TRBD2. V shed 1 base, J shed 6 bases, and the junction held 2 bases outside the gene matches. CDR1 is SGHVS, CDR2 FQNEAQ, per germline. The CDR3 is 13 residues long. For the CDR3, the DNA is TGTGCCAGCAGCTTAGAAGCGGGGGCCGAGCAGTACTTC. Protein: CASSLEAGAEQYF.

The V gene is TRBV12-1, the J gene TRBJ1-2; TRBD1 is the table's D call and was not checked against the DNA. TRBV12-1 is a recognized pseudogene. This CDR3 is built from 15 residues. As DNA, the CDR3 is TGTGCCAGCAGCTTTCAGGACAGGCCGCCGTACGGCTACACCTTC. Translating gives CASSFQDRPPYGYTF.

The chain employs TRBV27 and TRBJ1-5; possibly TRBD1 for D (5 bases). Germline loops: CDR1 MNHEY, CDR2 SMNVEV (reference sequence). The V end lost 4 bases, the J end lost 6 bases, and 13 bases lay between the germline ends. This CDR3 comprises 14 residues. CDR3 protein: CASSSFLGGQPQHF. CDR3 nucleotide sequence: TGTGCCAGCAGTTCCTTCCTCGGGGGTCAGCCCCAGCATTTT.

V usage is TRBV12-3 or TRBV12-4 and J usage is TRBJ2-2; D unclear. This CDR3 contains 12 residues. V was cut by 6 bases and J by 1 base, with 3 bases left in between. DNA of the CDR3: TGTGCCAGCAGCTGGAACACCGGGGAGCTGTTTTTT. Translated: CASSWNTGELFF.

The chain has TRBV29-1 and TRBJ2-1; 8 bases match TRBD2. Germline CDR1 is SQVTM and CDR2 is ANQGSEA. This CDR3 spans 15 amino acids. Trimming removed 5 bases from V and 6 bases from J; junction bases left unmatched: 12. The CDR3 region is CSVPPPGTRSNEQFF. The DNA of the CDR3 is TGCAGCGTTCCCCCCCCGGGGACTAGGTCCAATGAGCAGTTCTTC.

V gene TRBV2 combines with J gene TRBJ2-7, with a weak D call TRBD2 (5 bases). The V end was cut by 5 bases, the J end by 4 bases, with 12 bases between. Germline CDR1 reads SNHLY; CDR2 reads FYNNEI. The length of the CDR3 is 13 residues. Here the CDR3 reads CASSLRELYEQYF. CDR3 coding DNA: TGTGCCAGCAGTCTCCGGGAACTTTACGAGCAGTACTTC.

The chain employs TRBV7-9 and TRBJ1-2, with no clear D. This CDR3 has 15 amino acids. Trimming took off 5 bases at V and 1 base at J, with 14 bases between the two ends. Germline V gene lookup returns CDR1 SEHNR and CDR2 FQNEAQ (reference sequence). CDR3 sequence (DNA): TGTGCCAGCAGCCCCGCCGGGAGGAATAACTATGGCTACACCTTC. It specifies CASSPAGRNNYGYTF.

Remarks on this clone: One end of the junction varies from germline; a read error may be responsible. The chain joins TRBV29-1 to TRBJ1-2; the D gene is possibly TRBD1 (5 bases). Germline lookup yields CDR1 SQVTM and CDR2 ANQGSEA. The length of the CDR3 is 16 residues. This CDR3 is CSVRGSAQRAQYDYTF. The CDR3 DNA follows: TGCAGCGTTAGGGGTTCCGCCCAGCGGGCTCAGTATGACTACACCTTC.

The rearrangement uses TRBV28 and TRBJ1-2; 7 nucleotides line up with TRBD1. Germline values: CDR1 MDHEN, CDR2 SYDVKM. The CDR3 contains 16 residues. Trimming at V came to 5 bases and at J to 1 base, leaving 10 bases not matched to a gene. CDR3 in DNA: TGTGCCAGCAGTATAACAGGGGTATGGGGTAACTATGGCTACACCTTC. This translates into CASSITGVWGNYGYTF.

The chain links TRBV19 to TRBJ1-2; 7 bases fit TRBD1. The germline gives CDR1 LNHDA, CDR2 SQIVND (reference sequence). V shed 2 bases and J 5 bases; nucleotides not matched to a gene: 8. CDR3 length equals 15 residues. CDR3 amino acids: CASSIKGTALYGYTF. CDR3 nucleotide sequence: TGTGCCAGTAGTATAAAAGGGACAGCCCTTTATGGCTACACCTTC.

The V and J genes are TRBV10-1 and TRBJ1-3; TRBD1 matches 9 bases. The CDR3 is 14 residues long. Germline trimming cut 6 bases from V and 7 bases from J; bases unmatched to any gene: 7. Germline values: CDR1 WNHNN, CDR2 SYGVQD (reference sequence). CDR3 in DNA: TGCGCCAGCAGGTCGACAGGGGGTTTCAACACCATATATTTT. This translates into CASRSTGGFNTIYF.

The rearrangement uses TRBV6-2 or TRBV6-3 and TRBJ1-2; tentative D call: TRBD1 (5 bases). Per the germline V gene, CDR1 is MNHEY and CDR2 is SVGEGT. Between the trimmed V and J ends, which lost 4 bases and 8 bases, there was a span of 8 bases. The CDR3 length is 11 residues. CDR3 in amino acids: CASSSGIGYTF. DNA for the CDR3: TGTGCCAGCAGTTCAGGGATCGGCTACACCTTC.

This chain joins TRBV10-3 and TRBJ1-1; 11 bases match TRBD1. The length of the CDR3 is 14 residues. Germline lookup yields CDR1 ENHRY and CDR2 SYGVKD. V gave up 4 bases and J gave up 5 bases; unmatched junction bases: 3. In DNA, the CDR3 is TGTGCCATCAGTGCGGACAGGGGGCAGACTGAAGCTTTCTTT. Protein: CAISADRGQTEAFF.

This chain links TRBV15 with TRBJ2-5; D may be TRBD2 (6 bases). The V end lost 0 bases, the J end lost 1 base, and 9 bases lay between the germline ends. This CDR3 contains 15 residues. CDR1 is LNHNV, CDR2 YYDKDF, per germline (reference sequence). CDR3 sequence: CATSRDLGGQETQYF. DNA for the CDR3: TGTGCCACCAGCAGAGATCTGGGGGGCCAAGAGACCCAGTACTTC.

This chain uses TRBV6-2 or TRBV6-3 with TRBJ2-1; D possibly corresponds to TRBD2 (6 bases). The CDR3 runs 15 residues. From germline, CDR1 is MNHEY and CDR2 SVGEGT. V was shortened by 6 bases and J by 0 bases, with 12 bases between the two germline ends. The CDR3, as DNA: TGTGCCAGCAGCTTAGCGGAAAGCTCCTACAATGAGCAGTTCTTC. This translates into CASSLAESSYNEQFF.

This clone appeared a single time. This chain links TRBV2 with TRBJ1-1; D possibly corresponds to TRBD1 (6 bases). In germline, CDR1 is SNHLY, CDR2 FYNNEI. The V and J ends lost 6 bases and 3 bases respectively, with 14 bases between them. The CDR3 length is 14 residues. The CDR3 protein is CASSPGDLYTEAFF. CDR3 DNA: TGTGCCAGCAGCCCAGGGGATTTGTACACTGAAGCTTTCTTT.

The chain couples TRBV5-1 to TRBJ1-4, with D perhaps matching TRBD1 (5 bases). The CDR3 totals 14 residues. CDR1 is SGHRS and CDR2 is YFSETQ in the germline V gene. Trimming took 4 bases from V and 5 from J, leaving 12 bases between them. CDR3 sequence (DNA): TGCGCCAGCAGCGCCGGACAAGTCAATGAAAAACTGTTTTTT. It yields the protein CASSAGQVNEKLFF. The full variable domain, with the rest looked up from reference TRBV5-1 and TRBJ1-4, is KAGVTQTPRYLIKTRGQQVTLSCSPISGHRSVSWYQQTPGQGLQFLFEYFSETQRNKGNFPGRFSGRQFSNSRSEMNVSTLELGDSALYLCASSAGQVNEKLFFGSGTQLSVL.

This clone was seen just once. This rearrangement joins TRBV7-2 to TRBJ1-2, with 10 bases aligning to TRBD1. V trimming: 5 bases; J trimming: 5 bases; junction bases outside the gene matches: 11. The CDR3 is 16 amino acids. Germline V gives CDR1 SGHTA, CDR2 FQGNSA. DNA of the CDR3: TGTGCCAGCAGCGTGGGACAGGGGCTTATGCCTTATGGCTACACCTTC. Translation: CASSVGQGLMPYGYTF.

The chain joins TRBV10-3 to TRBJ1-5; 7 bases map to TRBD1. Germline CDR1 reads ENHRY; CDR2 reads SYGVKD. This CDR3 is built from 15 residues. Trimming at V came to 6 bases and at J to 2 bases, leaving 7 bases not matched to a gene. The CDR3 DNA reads TGTGCCATCAGCCGACAGGGATTGGGCAATCAGCCCCAGCATTTT. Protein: CAISRQGLGNQPQHF.

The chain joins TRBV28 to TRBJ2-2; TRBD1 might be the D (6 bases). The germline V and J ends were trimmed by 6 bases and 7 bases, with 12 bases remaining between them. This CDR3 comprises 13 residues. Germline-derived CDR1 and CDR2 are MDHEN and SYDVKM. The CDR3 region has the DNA TGTGCCAGCAGCCCAGACAGGATCGGGGAGCTGTTTTTT. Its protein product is CASSPDRIGELFF.